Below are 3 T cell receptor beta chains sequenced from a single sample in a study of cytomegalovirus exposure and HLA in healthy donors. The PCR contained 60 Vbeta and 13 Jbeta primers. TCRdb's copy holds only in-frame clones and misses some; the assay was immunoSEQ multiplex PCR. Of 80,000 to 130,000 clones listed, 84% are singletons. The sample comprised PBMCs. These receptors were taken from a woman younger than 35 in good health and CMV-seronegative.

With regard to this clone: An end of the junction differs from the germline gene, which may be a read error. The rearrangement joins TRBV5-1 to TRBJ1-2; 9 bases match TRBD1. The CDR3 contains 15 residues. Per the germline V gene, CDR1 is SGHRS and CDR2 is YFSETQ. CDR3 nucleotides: TGCGCCAGCAGCAGAGGGACAGGGAGGAGAGTGGTGCTATCCTTC. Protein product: CASSRGTGRRVVLSF.

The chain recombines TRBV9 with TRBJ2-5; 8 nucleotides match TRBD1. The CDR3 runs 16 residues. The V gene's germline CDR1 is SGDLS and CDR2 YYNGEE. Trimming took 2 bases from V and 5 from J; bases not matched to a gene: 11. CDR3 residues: CASSVRTGSVGETQYF. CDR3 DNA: TGTGCCAGCAGCGTCAGGACAGGGTCAGTTGGCGAGACCCAGTACTTC.

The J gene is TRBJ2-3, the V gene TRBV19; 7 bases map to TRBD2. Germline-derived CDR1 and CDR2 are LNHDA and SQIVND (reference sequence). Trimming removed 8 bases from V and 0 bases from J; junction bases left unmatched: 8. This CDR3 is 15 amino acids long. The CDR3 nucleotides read TGTGCCAGTCGTACCTGGCGGGGGAGCACAGATACGCAGTATTTT. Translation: CASRTWRGSTDTQYF.